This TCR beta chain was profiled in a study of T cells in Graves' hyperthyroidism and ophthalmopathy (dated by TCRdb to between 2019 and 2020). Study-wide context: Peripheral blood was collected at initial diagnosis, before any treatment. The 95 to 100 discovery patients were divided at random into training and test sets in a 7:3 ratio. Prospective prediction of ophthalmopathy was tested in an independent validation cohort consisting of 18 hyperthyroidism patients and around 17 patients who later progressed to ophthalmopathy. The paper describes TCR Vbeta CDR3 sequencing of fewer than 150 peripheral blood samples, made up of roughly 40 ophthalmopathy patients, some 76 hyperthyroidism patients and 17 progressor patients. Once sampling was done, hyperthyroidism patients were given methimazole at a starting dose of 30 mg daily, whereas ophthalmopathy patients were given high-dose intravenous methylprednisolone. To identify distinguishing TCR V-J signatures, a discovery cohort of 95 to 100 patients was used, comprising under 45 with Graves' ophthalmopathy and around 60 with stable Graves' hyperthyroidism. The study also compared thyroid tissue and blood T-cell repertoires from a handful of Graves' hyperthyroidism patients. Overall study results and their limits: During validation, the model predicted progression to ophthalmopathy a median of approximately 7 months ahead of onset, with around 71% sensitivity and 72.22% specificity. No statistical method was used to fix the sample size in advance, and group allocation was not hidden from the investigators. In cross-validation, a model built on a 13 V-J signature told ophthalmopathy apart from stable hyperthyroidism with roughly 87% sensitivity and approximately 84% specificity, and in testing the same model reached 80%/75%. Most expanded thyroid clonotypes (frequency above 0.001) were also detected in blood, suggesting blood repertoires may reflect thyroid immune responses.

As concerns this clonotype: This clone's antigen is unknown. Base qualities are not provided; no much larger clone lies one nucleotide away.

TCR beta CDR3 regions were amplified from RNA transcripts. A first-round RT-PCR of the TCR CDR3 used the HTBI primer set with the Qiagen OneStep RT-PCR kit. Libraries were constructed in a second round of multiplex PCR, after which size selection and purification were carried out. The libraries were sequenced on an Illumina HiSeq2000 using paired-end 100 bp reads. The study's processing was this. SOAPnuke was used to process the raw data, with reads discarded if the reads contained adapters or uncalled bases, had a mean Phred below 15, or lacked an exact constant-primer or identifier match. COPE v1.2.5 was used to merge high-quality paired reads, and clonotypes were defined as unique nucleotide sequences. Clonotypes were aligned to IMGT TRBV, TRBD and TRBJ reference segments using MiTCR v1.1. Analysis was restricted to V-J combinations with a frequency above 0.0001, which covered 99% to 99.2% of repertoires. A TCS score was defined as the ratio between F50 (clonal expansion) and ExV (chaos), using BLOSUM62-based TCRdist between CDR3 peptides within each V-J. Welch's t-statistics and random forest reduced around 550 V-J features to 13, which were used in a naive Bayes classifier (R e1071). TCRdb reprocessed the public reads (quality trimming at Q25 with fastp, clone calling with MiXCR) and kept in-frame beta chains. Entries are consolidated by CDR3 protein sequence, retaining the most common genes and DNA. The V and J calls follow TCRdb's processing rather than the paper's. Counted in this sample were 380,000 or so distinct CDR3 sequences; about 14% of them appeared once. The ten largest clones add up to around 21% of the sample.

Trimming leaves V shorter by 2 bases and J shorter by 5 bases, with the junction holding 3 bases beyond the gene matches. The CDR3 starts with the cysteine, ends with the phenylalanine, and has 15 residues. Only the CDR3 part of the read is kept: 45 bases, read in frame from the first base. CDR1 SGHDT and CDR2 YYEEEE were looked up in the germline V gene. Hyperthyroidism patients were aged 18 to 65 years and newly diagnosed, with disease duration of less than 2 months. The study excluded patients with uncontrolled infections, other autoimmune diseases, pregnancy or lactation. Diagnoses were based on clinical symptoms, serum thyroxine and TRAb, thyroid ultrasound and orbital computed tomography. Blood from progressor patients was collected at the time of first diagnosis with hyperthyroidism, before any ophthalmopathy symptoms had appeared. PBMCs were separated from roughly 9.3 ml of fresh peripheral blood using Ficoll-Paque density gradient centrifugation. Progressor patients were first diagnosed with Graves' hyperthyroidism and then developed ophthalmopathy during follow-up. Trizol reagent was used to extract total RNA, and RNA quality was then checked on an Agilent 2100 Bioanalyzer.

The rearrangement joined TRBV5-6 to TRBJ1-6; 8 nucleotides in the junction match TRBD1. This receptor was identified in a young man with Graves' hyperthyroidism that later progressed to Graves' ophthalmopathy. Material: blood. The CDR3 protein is CASSLDRGDNSPLHF. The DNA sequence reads TGTGCCAGCAGCTTAGACAGGGGCGATAATTCACCCCTCCACTTT.